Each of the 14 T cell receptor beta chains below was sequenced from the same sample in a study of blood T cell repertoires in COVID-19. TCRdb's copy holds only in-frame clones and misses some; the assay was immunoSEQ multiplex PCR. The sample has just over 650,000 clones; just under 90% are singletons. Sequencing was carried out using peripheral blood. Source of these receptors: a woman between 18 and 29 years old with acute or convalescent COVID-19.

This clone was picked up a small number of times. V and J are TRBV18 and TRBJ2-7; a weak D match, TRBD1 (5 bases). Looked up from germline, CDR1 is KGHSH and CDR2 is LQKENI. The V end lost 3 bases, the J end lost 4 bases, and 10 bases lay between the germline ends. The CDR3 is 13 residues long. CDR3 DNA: TGTGCCAGCTCACCTCAGGGTTGGTACGAGCAGTACTTC. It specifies CASSPQGWYEQYF.

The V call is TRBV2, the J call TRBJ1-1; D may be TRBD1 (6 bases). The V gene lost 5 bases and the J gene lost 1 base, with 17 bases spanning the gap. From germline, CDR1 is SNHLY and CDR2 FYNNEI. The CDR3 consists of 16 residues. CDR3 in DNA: TGTGCCAGCAGTAAATGGGGGCAAGGGGGGAACACTGAAGCTTTCTTT. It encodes CASSKWGQGGNTEAFF.

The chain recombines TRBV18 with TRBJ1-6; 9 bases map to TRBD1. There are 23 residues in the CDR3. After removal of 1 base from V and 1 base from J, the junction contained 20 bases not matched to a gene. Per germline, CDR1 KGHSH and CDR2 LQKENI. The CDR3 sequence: CASSPQIDKWDRAYSSYNSPLHF. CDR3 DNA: TGTGCCAGCTCACCACAAATAGATAAATGGGACAGGGCATACTCGTCCTATAATTCACCCCTCCACTTT.

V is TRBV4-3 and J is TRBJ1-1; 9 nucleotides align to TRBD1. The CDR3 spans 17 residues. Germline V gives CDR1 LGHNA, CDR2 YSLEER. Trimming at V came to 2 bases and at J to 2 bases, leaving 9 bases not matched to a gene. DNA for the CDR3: TGCGCCAGCAGCCAATACGAAAATACAGGGGGCAACACTGAAGCTTTCTTT. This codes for CASSQYENTGGNTEAFF.

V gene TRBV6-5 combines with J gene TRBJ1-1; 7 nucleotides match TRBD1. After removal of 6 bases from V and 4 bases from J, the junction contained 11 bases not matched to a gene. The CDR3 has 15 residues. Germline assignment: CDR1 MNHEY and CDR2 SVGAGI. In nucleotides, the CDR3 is TGTGCCAGCAGACCCACTAATCCAGGGGGCACTGAAGCTTTCTTT. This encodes CASRPTNPGGTEAFF.

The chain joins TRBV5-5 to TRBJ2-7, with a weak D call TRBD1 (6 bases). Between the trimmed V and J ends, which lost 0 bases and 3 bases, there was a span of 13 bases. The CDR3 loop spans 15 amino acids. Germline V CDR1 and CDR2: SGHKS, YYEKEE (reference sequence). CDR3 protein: CASSLERGSIYEQYF. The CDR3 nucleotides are TGTGCCAGCAGCTTGGAGAGGGGGTCAATCTACGAGCAGTACTTC.

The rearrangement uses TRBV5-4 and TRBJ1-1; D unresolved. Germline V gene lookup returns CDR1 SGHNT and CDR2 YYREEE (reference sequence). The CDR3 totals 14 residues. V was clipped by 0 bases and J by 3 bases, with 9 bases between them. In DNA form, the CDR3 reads TGTGCCAGCAGCTTGGGAGGGTTTGACACTGAAGCTTTCTTT. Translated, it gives CASSLGGFDTEAFF.

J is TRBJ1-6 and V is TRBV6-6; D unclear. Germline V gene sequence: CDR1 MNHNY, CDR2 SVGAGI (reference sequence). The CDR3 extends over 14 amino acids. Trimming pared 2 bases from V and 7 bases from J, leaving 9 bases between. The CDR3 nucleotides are TGTGCCAGCAGTTACAGAGGGAGGAATTCACCCCTCCACTTT. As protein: CASSYRGRNSPLHF.

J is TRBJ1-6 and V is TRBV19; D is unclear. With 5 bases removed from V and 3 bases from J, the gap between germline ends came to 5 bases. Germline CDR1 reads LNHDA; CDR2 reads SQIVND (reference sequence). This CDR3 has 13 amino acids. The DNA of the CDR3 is TGTGCCAGTAGTCGAGGCTATAATTCACCCCTCCACTTT. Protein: CASSRGYNSPLHF.

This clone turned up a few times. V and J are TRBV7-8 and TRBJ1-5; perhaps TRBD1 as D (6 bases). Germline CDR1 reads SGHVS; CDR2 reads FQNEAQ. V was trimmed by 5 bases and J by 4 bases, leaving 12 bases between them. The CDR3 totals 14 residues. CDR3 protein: CASSRGGGNQPQHF. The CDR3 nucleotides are TGTGCCAGCAGCAGAGGGGGGGGAAATCAGCCCCAGCATTTT.

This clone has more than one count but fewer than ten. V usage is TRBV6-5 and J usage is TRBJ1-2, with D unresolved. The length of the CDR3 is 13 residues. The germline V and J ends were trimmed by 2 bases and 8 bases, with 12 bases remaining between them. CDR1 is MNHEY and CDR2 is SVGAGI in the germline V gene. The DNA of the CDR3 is TGTGCCAGCAGTTACAGAGGGTTGGAGGGCTACACCTTC. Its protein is CASSYRGLEGYTF.

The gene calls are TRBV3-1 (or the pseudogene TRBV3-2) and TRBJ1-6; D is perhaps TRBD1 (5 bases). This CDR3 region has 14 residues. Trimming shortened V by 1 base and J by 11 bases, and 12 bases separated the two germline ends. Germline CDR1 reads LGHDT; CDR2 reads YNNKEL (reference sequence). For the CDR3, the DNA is TGTGCCAGCAGCCAAGCCCAGGGATGGGCACCCCTCCACTTT. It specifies CASSQAQGWAPLHF.

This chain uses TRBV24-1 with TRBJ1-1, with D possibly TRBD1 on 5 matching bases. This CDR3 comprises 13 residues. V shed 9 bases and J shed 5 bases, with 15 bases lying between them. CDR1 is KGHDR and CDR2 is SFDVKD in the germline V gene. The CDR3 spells CATSAGWETEAFF. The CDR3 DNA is TGTGCCACCTCCGCAGGGTGGGAAACTGAAGCTTTCTTT.

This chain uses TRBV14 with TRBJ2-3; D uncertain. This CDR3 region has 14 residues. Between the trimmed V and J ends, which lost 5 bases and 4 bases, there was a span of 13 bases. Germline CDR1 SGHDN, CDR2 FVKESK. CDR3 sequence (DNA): TGTGCCAGCAGCTGGAGTCCTACGTCAGATACGCAGTATTTT. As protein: CASSWSPTSDTQYF.